This T cell receptor beta chain came from a study of graft-versus-host responses after intestinal transplantation. As for this clone: The antigen is not known.

Sequencing was performed with immunoSEQ multiplex PCR; in TCRdb, only in-frame clones are kept and a portion is missing. The table lists approximately 50,000 clones, around 84% of them singletons. The CDR3 is made up of 12 amino acids. Germline CDR1 is SEHNR and CDR2 is FQNEAQ (reference sequence). The J segment lost 5 bases and the V segment lost 7 bases, leaving 4 bases of the junction unmatched. The chain uses TRBV7-9 and TRBJ1-1; 7 bases align to TRBD1. The TCR originated in a human donor who was the organ donor for an intestinal transplant. The sample here was unstimulated CD4+ T cells sorted from spleen or lymph node cells, taken before transplant. The CDR3 DNA reads as TGTGCCAGCACCGGCAGGGGGACTGAAGCTTTCTTT. It encodes CASTGRGTEAFF.